The 24 T cell receptor beta chains reported below all come from one sample, sequenced in a study of blood T cell repertoires in COVID-19. Measured with immunoSEQ multiplex PCR; TCRdb has only the in-frame clones, and not every one. Here the sample spans 120,000 to 150,000 clones, 75% to 90% being singletons. Sample: peripheral blood. The receptors shown here come from a man younger than 35 with COVID-19, enrolled during active disease.

J is TRBJ2-1 and V is TRBV28; 10 nucleotides match TRBD1. Germline trimming cut 6 bases from V and 2 bases from J; bases unmatched to any gene: 7. CDR1 is MDHEN, CDR2 SYDVKM, per germline. CDR3 length: 16 residues. CDR3 in amino acids: CASSQGTGEAYNEQFF. The CDR3 region has the DNA TGTGCCAGCAGCCAGGGGACAGGGGAGGCCTACAATGAGCAGTTCTTC.

This sequence joins TRBV29-1 and TRBJ2-7; 11 nucleotides match TRBD2. Germline loops: CDR1 SQVTM, CDR2 ANQGSEA. V shed 7 bases and J 0 bases; nucleotides not matched to a gene: 8. The CDR3 loop spans 15 amino acids. Here the CDR3 DNA reads TGCAGCGCCGAGGGACTAGCGGAGAACTCCTACGAGCAGTACTTC. Residues: CSAEGLAENSYEQYF.

This chain uses TRBV28 with TRBJ2-5; 7 nucleotides agree with TRBD1. Germline CDR1 and CDR2: MDHEN and SYDVKM. The length of the CDR3 is 13 residues. J lost 6 bases, V lost 5 bases, and 6 bases had no gene match. The CDR3 sequence: CASSRQGKKTQYF. In nucleotides, the CDR3 is TGTGCCAGCAGTCGACAGGGTAAGAAGACCCAGTACTTC.

The count of this clone is one. The chain couples TRBV18 to TRBJ2-7; no firm D call. This CDR3 region has 13 residues. Germline V gene sequence: CDR1 KGHSH, CDR2 LQKENI. V was trimmed by 3 bases and J by 7 bases, leaving 13 bases between them. The CDR3: CASSPPPGIEQYF. The CDR3 nucleotides read TGTGCCAGCTCACCCCCACCAGGTATAGAGCAGTACTTC.

The V call is TRBV7-2, the J call TRBJ2-1; maybe TRBD2 (7 bases). The CDR3 is made up of 16 amino acids. Trimming took 3 bases from V and 5 from J, leaving 17 bases between them. Germline V gene lookup returns CDR1 SGHTA and CDR2 FQGNSA. For the CDR3, the DNA is TGTGCCAGCAGCTTTACTACAGGGAGGGGGAACAATGAGCAGTTCTTC. Amino acids: CASSFTTGRGNNEQFF. The full variable domain, its missing parts supplied by reference TRBV7-2 and TRBJ2-1, is GAGVSQSPSNKVTEKGKDVELRCDPISGHTALYWYRQSLGQGLEFLIYFQGNSAPDKSGLPSDRFSAERTGGSVSTLTIQRTQQEDSAVYLCASSFTTGRGNNEQFFGPGTRLTVL.

The chain is built from TRBV6-2 or TRBV6-3 and TRBJ2-5; D is undetermined. Trimming stripped 6 bases from V and 2 bases from J, with 4 bases between. This CDR3 has 11 residues. Germline values: CDR1 MNHEY, CDR2 SVGEGT. The CDR3 loop is CASSIQETQYF. The CDR3 nucleotides are TGTGCCAGCAGCATACAAGAGACCCAGTACTTC.

CDR3 sequence reads: CASSQDQREGTQYF. For the CDR3, the DNA is TGCGCCAGCAGCCAAGATCAGCGGGAGGGGACGCAGTATTTT. This chain links TRBV4-1 with TRBJ2-3; 10 bases agree with TRBD2. The CDR3 is 14 amino acids. Germline V lookup: CDR1 MGHRA, CDR2 YSYEKL. V lost 0 bases, J lost 9 bases, and 3 bases stayed unmatched.

This CDR3 is CSVARTGVTYEQYF. The CDR3 nucleotides read TGCAGCGTTGCCCGGACAGGGGTCACCTACGAGCAGTACTTC. This rearrangement joins TRBV29-1 to TRBJ2-7, with 9 nucleotides matching TRBD1. CDR1 SQVTM and CDR2 ANQGSEA come from the germline V gene. The CDR3 is made up of 14 amino acids. Trimming took 4 bases from V and 2 from J; bases not matched to a gene: 6.

The CDR3 DNA follows: TGTGCCAGCAGTCTCCCAGGGGGCGGGGCCAACGTCCTGACTTTC. Protein product: CASSLPGGGANVLTF. The chain links TRBV28 to TRBJ2-6, with 8 bases fitting TRBD1. The V gene end was trimmed by 5 bases and the J gene end by 4 bases; junction bases not matched to a gene: 4. CDR1 is MDHEN, CDR2 SYDVKM, per germline. The CDR3 loop spans 15 amino acids.

The chain is built from TRBV9 and TRBJ2-6; the D is unclear. CDR3 length: 14 residues. CDR1 and CDR2 from the germline V gene are SGDLS and YYNGEE. The V end lost 0 bases, the J end lost 2 bases, and 3 bases lay between the germline ends. DNA of the CDR3: TGTGCCAGCAGCGTAGGAGCTGGGGCCAACGTCCTGACTTTC. This translates into CASSVGAGANVLTF.

The rearrangement uses TRBV19 and TRBJ2-7, with 7 bases identical to TRBD2. The V segment lost 4 bases and the J segment 3 bases; nucleotides outside the gene matches: 12. Germline CDR1 and CDR2: LNHDA and SQIVND (reference sequence). This CDR3 is built from 16 residues. As DNA, the CDR3 is TGTGCCAGTAGTAGGCCGGGGGGACGGAGGAGCTACGAGCAGTACTTC. Translation: CASSRPGGRRSYEQYF.

The V gene is TRBV9, the J gene TRBJ2-7, with D unclear. V lost 2 bases to trimming and J lost 0 bases, with 9 bases between them. Germline V gene lookup returns CDR1 SGDLS and CDR2 YYNGEE. CDR3 length: 14 amino acids. This chain's CDR3 is CASSVSVSSYEQYF. CDR3 coding DNA: TGTGCCAGCAGCGTGTCGGTAAGCTCCTACGAGCAGTACTTC. Looking up the rest from reference TRBV9 and TRBJ2-7 gives the full variable domain: DSGVTQTPKHLITATGQRVTLRCSPRSGDLSVYWYQQSLDQGLQFLIQYYNGEERAKGNILERFSAQQFPDLHSELNLSSLELGDSALYFCASSVSVSSYEQYFGPGTRLTVT.

This clone appeared a single time. The CDR3 loop reads CASGPHPGEQYF. The CDR3 DNA reads TGTGCTAGTGGTCCTCACCCGGGGGAGCAGTACTTC. The chain is built from TRBV12-5 and TRBJ2-7; TRBD2 might be the D (5 bases). This CDR3 region has 12 residues. CDR1 and CDR2 from the germline V gene are LGHNT and FRNRAP. V was clipped by 5 bases and J by 7 bases, with 12 bases between them. Drawing the rest from reference TRBV12-5 and TRBJ2-7, the complete variable domain is DARVTQTPRHKVTEMGQEVTMRCQPILGHNTVFWYRQTMMQGLELLAYFRNRAPLDDSGMPKDRFSAEMPDATLATLKIQPSEPRDSAVYFCASGPHPGEQYFGPGTRLTVT.

This clone was seen a single time. The chain couples TRBV27 to TRBJ2-3; 7 nucleotides agree with TRBD2. Per the germline V gene, CDR1 is MNHEY and CDR2 is SMNVEV (reference sequence). The CDR3 sequence is 18 residues long. The ends lost 6 bases at V and 0 bases at J; junction bases unmatched: 15. The DNA for the CDR3 is TGTGCCAGCAGCAGTACACCCCGGGACTACCCGAGCACAGATACGCAGTATTTT. As protein: CASSSTPRDYPSTDTQYF.

The chain carries TRBV25-1 and TRBJ1-1; weak D call: TRBD1 (5 bases). Trimming shortened V by 0 bases and J by 6 bases, and 8 bases separated the two germline ends. The length of the CDR3 is 13 residues. Germline loops: CDR1 MGHDK, CDR2 SYGVNS. CDR3 sequence: CASSEYRGSEAFF. The CDR3 DNA is TGTGCCAGCAGTGAATACCGGGGGTCTGAAGCTTTCTTT.

This clone was seen a single time. The junction departs from the called germline gene at one end, perhaps through a read error. V is TRBV28 and J is TRBJ1-4, with 8 positions matching TRBD1. The CDR3 consists of 14 residues. CDR1 and CDR2 (germline): MDHEN, SYDVKM. The CDR3 here is CATQGAATNEKLLF. CDR3 nucleotides: TGTGCCACCCAGGGGGCAGCAACTAATGAAAAACTGCTTTTT.

The rearrangement joins TRBV9 to TRBJ1-1; D call uncertain. Germline CDR1 reads SGDLS; CDR2 reads YYNGEE. CDR3 size: 15 residues. V was pared by 0 bases and J by 3 bases, with 12 bases between. The CDR3 DNA reads TGTGCCAGCAGCGTAGGGGTAGGACTTGACACTGAAGCTTTCTTT. The encoded protein is CASSVGVGLDTEAFF.

This clone was seen only a few times. The chain links TRBV28 to TRBJ2-1; 8 bases match TRBD1. In germline, CDR1 is MDHEN, CDR2 SYDVKM. V dropped 5 bases and J dropped 8; count of bases not matched to a gene: 11. This CDR3 has 15 residues. CDR3 region: CASSKKLSGGDEQFF. CDR3 nucleotide sequence: TGTGCCAGCAGTAAAAAACTTTCAGGGGGCGATGAGCAGTTCTTC.

The V and J genes are TRBV6-5 and TRBJ2-7; 7 bases line up with TRBD2. V shed 6 bases, J shed 2 bases, and the junction held 10 bases outside the gene matches. The V gene's germline CDR1 is MNHEY and CDR2 SVGAGI. The CDR3 contains 15 residues. CDR3 sequence: CASSYGLGTPYEQYF. The CDR3 DNA sequence: TGTGCCAGCAGCTATGGACTAGGTACACCCTACGAGCAGTACTTC.

The V call is TRBV30, the J call TRBJ1-2; D remains unclear. V gave up 0 bases and J gave up 5 bases, with 28 bases separating them. This CDR3 is built from 19 residues. CDR1 and CDR2 from the germline V gene are GTSNPN and SVGIG (reference sequence). The CDR3: CAWSVELSLSGPPSYGYTF. The CDR3, as DNA: TGTGCCTGGAGTGTAGAACTTTCTCTATCGGGTCCTCCCTCATATGGCTACACCTTC.

This chain links TRBV27 with TRBJ2-2, with 11 bases matching TRBD2. The germline V gene encodes CDR1 MNHEY and CDR2 SMNVEV (reference sequence). The CDR3 is 16 amino acids. V dropped 3 bases and J dropped 6; count of bases not matched to a gene: 6. The CDR3 reads CASSFRGLAVAGELFF. The CDR3 coding sequence is TGTGCCAGCAGTTTCAGGGGACTAGCGGTCGCCGGGGAGCTGTTTTTT.

The chain couples TRBV30 to TRBJ2-7; 9 bases match TRBD2. CDR1 and CDR2 from the germline V gene are GTSNPN and SVGIG (reference sequence). The V and J ends lost 4 bases and 1 base, in that order; junction bases with no gene match: 5. This CDR3 region has 14 residues. The CDR3 protein is CAWTVLAGSYEQYF. CDR3 coding DNA: TGTGCCTGGACGGTACTAGCGGGTTCCTACGAGCAGTACTTC.

This sequence joins TRBV11-2 and TRBJ2-1; maybe TRBD2 (6 bases). The CDR3 has 15 amino acids. Between the trimmed V and J ends, which lost 4 bases and 1 base, there was a span of 11 bases. Per germline, CDR1 SGHAT and CDR2 FQNNGV. CDR3 in DNA: TGTGCCAGCAGCTCACGACTAGTTTCCTACAATGAGCAGTTCTTC. Protein: CASSSRLVSYNEQFF.

V and J are TRBV2 and TRBJ2-1, with 12 nucleotides matching TRBD1. The CDR3 has 15 residues. With V trimmed by 6 bases and J by 8 bases, 8 bases remained unmatched. The germline V gene has CDR1 SNHLY and CDR2 FYNNEI. The CDR3 DNA sequence: TGTGCCAGCAGCCGGGACAGGGGGCGCGGGGATGAGCAGTTCTTC. It specifies CASSRDRGRGDEQFF.